This T cell receptor beta chain was profiled in a study of early T cells in non-severe SARS-CoV-2 infection. Study summary: Sequencing used unsorted whole-blood bulk RNA, so chains lack pairing.

The table lists this clonotype with a count of one. Its antigen is unknown. It may be a read error: a sequence one base away is much more abundant. No conserved phenylalanine or tryptophan is present at the end of the CDR3, so a read error is the likely explanation. Overall study findings and caveats: In VDJdb matching, anti-spike CD8 responses were favored while private and CD4 specificities went missing.

Tagging with unique molecular identifiers was applied to individual cDNA molecules. TCRdb fed the 5' RACE reads into MiXCR, producing one record per CDR3 protein. Among tens of thousands of distinct CDR3 sequences listed, under 15% were seen once. Trimming took 6 bases from V and 6 from J; bases not matched to a gene: 13. CDR3 length: 16 amino acids. Germline V lookup: CDR1 MNHEY, CDR2 SVGAGI. The chain has TRBV6-5 and TRBJ2-1, with 8 bases identical to TRBD2. The sequencing here drew on whole blood, taken at baseline. This sequence originates from an adult who was a healthcare worker with PCR-confirmed SARS-CoV-2 infection or an uninfected control (not recorded which). The CDR3 region is CASRLISGDTLNEQFS. The CDR3 nucleotides are TGTGCCAGCAGGCTAATTAGCGGGGACACCCTCAATGAGCAGTTCTCC.